This is a list of T cell receptor beta chains from one sample in a study of CD8 T cells in ankylosing spondylitis. TCRdb independently ran MiXCR on the 5' RACE reads; one entry per CDR3 protein. The sample yields around 770,000 distinct CDR3 sequences, approximately 10% seen once. The sample consisted of blood, either unsorted or a sorted T cell fraction (not recorded which). The source of these receptors is a male donor with ankylosing spondylitis. The CDR3 runs from the conserved cysteine through the conserved F or W. D genes are given only for firm matches. The listing skips clone size in some rows; elsewhere it reads once, few, many or a size class.

J: TRBJ2-1; size: few; D: .; V: TRBV30; DNA: TGTGCCTGGAGTGTATACCGGGATGAGCAGTTCTTC; CDR3: CAWSVYRDEQFF
J: TRBJ2-6; size: .; D: .; V: TRBV9; DNA: TGTGCCAGCAGCGTAGCTTTATCTGGGGCCAACGTCCTGACTTTC; CDR3: CASSVALSGANVLTF
J: TRBJ2-5; size: many; D: .; V: TRBV4-3; DNA: TGCGCCAGCAGCCAAGAGGTAGCAGGGCTGGAGACCCAGTACTTC; CDR3: CASSQEVAGLETQYF
J: TRBJ1-1; size: few; D: .; V: TRBV15; DNA: TGTGCCACCAGCAGAGATCGGGGGGAGGACACTGAAGCTTTCTTT; CDR3: CATSRDRGEDTEAFF
J: TRBJ2-7; size: many; D: TRBD2; V: TRBV10-3; DNA: TGTGCCATCAGGAGTTCTAGCGGGAGGGCCAATGAGCAGTACTTC; CDR3: CAIRSSSGRANEQYF
J: TRBJ1-5; size: many; D: TRBD1; V: TRBV12-3/TRBV12-4; DNA: TGTGCCAGCAGTGGGGACAGGGAGAGCAATCAGCCCCAGCATTTT; CDR3: CASSGDRESNQPQHF
J: TRBJ2-1; size: many; D: TRBD2; V: TRBV12-3/TRBV12-4; DNA: TGTGCCAGCAGTTTGAAAGGACTAGCATTCAATGAGCAGTTCTTC; CDR3: CASSLKGLAFNEQFF
J: TRBJ2-7; size: .; D: .; V: TRBV5-5; DNA: TGTGCCAGCAGCTTGGCGAGGGCCGCGGGGTACGAGCAGTACTTC; CDR3: CASSLARAAGYEQYF
J: TRBJ2-1; size: .; D: .; V: TRBV5-1; DNA: TGCGCCAGTACCTCGGACCCCTACAATGAGCAGTTCTTC; CDR3: CASTSDPYNEQFF
J: TRBJ2-2; size: few; D: TRBD1; V: TRBV3-1; DNA: TGTGCCAGCAGCCCCCGGGACAGGGGCACCGGGGAGCTGTTTTTT; CDR3: CASSPRDRGTGELFF
J: TRBJ2-7; size: .; D: TRBD2; V: TRBV20-1; DNA: TGCAGTGTCGTTAGCGGGGACTCAGACGAGCAGTACTTC; CDR3: CSVVSGDSDEQYF
J: TRBJ2-1; size: .; D: .; V: TRBV6-2/TRBV6-3; DNA: TGTGCCAGCAGTCGTGTCCTAGACCGCTACAATGAGCAGTTCTTC; CDR3: CASSRVLDRYNEQFF
J: TRBJ2-1; size: few; D: .; V: TRBV27; DNA: TGTGCCAGCAGTTTTCGGGGCAAAACGGGTGAGCAGTTCTTC; CDR3: CASSFRGKTGEQFF
J: TRBJ2-1; size: few; D: TRBD1; V: TRBV24-1; DNA: TGTGCCACCAGTGACCCCGGGACAGGGAGTTTCAATGAGCAGTTCTTC; CDR3: CATSDPGTGSFNEQFF
J: TRBJ1-1; size: many; D: .; V: TRBV12-3/TRBV12-4; DNA: TGTGCCAGCAGTTTGCGGGGGACCACTGAAGCTTTCTTT; CDR3: CASSLRGTTEAFF
J: TRBJ2-3; size: few; D: .; V: TRBV10-3; DNA: TGTGCCATCAGCCTCCCGGGACGCACAGATACGCAGTATTTT; CDR3: CAISLPGRTDTQYF
J: TRBJ2-1; size: .; D: TRBD2; V: TRBV28; DNA: TGTGCCAGCAGTTTAGGCGGGACTAGCGGAGCCAATGAGCAGTTCTTC; CDR3: CASSLGGTSGANEQFF
J: TRBJ1-2; size: few; D: .; V: TRBV10-3; DNA: TGTGCCATCACCACCGGGACACTTTATGGCTACACCTTC; CDR3: CAITTGTLYGYTF
J: TRBJ2-1; size: few; D: .; V: TRBV12-3/TRBV12-4; DNA: TGTGCCAGCAGTTTAGGTATCGGACAGAGCTCCTACAATGAGCAGTTCTTC; CDR3: CASSLGIGQSSYNEQFF
J: TRBJ2-7; size: .; D: TRBD1; V: TRBV20-1; DNA: TGCAGTGCCTACAAGGGGGCACAGGGCTACGAGCAGTACTTC; CDR3: CSAYKGAQGYEQYF
J: TRBJ1-5; size: .; D: .; V: TRBV20-1; DNA: TGCAGTGCTAGAATAGGTCAGGGCGATCAGCCCCAGCATTTT; CDR3: CSARIGQGDQPQHF
J: TRBJ2-1; size: few; D: .; V: TRBV4-3; DNA: TGCGCCAGCAGCCAAGAACTGGGCATTCTATACAATGAGCAGTTCTTC; CDR3: CASSQELGILYNEQFF
J: TRBJ1-1; size: many; D: .; V: TRBV7-2; DNA: TGTGCCAGCAGCTTAGGGGCAGCCAAGAACACTGAAGCTTTCTTT; CDR3: CASSLGAAKNTEAFF
J: TRBJ1-2; size: few; D: .; V: TRBV11-1; DNA: TGTGCCAGCAGCAGGGACGCCGCTAACTATGGCTACACCTTC; CDR3: CASSRDAANYGYTF
J: TRBJ1-5; size: .; D: .; V: TRBV10-3; DNA: TGTGCCATCAGTGAGTCCCTAGGAGGCAATCAGCCCCAGCATTTT; CDR3: CAISESLGGNQPQHF
J: TRBJ1-5; size: .; D: TRBD1; V: TRBV20-1; DNA: TGCAGTGCTAGTACAGGGGGTGATCAGCCCCAGCATTTT; CDR3: CSASTGGDQPQHF
J: TRBJ2-1; size: .; D: .; V: TRBV11-2; DNA: TGTGCCAGCAGCTTTCTAGCCGGAGCCTTTGGCGAGCAGTTCTTC; CDR3: CASSFLAGAFGEQFF